This note documents a single T cell receptor beta chain sequence. Its antigen is not known. This sample was taken from a study of T cell responses to AZD1222 COVID-19 vaccine. Measured with immunoSEQ multiplex PCR; TCRdb has only the in-frame clones, and not every one. The sample has 140,000 or so clones, 75% to 90% seen once; the top ten hold 1.6%. This CDR3 has 13 amino acids. The germline V and J ends were trimmed by 0 bases and 12 bases, with 11 bases remaining between them. Germline CDR1 WNHNN, CDR2 SYGVQD (reference sequence). General study results and limits: Among AZD1222 vaccinees, only five or six were seropositive at baseline. Samples come after the peak T cell response, not at day 14.

The source of this sequence is an adult in good health. The material was peripheral blood, obtained on day 0 of AZD1222 vaccination. The chain recombines TRBV10-1 with TRBJ2-2, with D perhaps matching TRBD1 or TRBD2 (5 bases each). The CDR3 DNA is TGCGCCAGCAGTGAGTCGGGCCGGGGACAGCTGTTTTTT. It specifies CASSESGRGQLFF.